The rows below give T cell receptor beta chains drawn from one sample of a study of blood T cell repertoires in COVID-19. Sequencing was performed with immunoSEQ multiplex PCR; in TCRdb, only in-frame clones are kept and a portion is missing. The table includes 200,000 to 300,000 clones, around 90% detected once. The specimen was peripheral blood. Receptors were obtained from a woman aged 55-70 years with COVID-19, enrolled during active disease. The CDR3 runs from the conserved cysteine through the conserved F or W. Some rows mark clone size as missing; the rest say once, few, many or name a class of expanded clone.

CDR3 protein | clone size | V gene
CASSEAGQGLSVTQYF | . | TRBV6-1
CASSQTGANTEAFF | . | TRBV4-1
CAWSSQGAGSPLHF | . | TRBV30
CASRFTGGPTGSEQYF | few | TRBV7-8
CASTLGGREKLFF | . | TRBV28
CASSLTEIYGYTF | . | TRBV12-3/TRBV12-4
CASRGGQFNSPLHF | . | TRBV6-5
CASRNRGEEKLFF | . | TRBV19
CAWRGDFTTGELFF | . | TRBV30
CASLSGHIGEQYF | few | TRBV7-8
CASSLGQVGEKLFF | . | TRBV5-1
CASSTHRSSPLHF | . | TRBV19
CASSSGQGDYGYTF | . | TRBV7-9
CASSPDRGSREQYF | . | TRBV5-1